This T cell receptor (beta chain) was identified during a study of blood T cell repertoires in COVID-19. Study information: COVID-19 samples, acute and convalescent, were from the United States, Italy and Spain. PBMCs, B-cell-depleted T cells, or T cells provided the cDNA or gDNA that made up the material.

Data came from immunoSEQ multiplex PCR; TCRdb stores just in-frame clones and leaves some out. The sample yields around 330,000 clones, roughly nine tenths seen once. Enrollees, about 18 to 95 years old, lived in approximately 25 US areas. Assignment of participants to cohorts was predicated upon participant-reported clinical history. The CDR3 spans 14 residues. The germline V gene encodes CDR1 MDHEN and CDR2 SYDVKM. V was cut by 7 bases and J by 1 base, with 13 bases left in between. This clonotype originated in a man aged 55 to 70 who had recovered from COVID-19. The chain recombines TRBV28 with TRBJ1-1; possibly TRBD1 for D (6 bases). The sample consisted of PBMCs or T cells enriched from blood (not recorded which). The CDR3, as DNA: TGTGCCAGCAACCAACAGGGATGGAACACTGAAGCTTTCTTT. It specifies CASNQQGWNTEAFF.